Listed here are 9 T cell receptor beta chains from one sample, sequenced in a study of technical replicates of blood from several donors (dated by TCRdb to the late 2010s). Library preparation used the immunoSEQ multiplex PCR assay. TCRdb provides this immuneACCESS table in a form limited to in-frame rearrangements. Some clones are lacking; in checked studies, under half of them reflect an unresolved V gene, and why the rest are absent is not known. Here the sample has under 80,000 clones; more than 85% occur a single time. Of the sample, 0.3% to 0.5% is held by the ten largest clones. What was sequenced was T cells isolated from PBMCs. The origin of the receptors is a human donor in good health. Some clones in this sample may be carry-over from other donors' samples.

The J gene is TRBJ2-2, the V gene TRBV30; D is unresolved. V lost 4 bases, J lost 0 bases, and 6 bases lay in between. In germline, CDR1 is GTSNPN, CDR2 SVGIG (reference sequence). This CDR3 is built from 13 residues. The CDR3 DNA reads as TGTGCCTGGACCGCGACGAACACCGGGGAGCTGTTTTTT. Protein sequence: CAWTATNTGELFF.

The CDR3 loop is CASSIWASGKDSEQFF. Here the CDR3 DNA reads TGTGCCAGTAGTATATGGGCTAGCGGGAAAGATAGTGAGCAGTTCTTC. This chain connects TRBV19 to TRBJ2-1; TRBD2 matches at 9 bases. The CDR3 is made up of 16 amino acids. V shed 2 bases and J 9 bases; nucleotides not matched to a gene: 11. Germline CDR1 is LNHDA and CDR2 is SQIVND (reference sequence). The full variable domain, in which reference TRBV19 and TRBJ2-1 provide the parts outside the CDR3, is DGGITQSPKYLFRKEGQNVTLSCEQNLNHDAMYWYRQDPGQGLRLIYYSQIVNDFQKGDIAEGYSVSREKKESFPLTVTSAQKNPTAFYLCASSIWASGKDSEQFFGPGTRLTVL.

V is TRBV5-1 and J is TRBJ1-2; unclear D gene. CDR3 length equals 12 residues. V lost 2 bases, J lost 4 bases, and 6 bases lay in between. The germline CDR1 and CDR2 sequences are SGHRS and YFSETQ. Here the CDR3 DNA reads TGCGCCAGCAGCTTAGAGGGCTATGGCTACACCTTC. It specifies CASSLEGYGYTF. The entire variable domain, with the rest obtained from reference TRBV5-1 and TRBJ1-2, is as follows: KAGVTQTPRYLIKTRGQQVTLSCSPISGHRSVSWYQQTPGQGLQFLFEYFSETQRNKGNFPGRFSGRQFSNSRSEMNVSTLELGDSALYLCASSLEGYGYTFGSGTRLTVV.

The chain recombines TRBV10-3 with TRBJ2-5; 9 bases align to TRBD1. Germline V CDR1 and CDR2: ENHRY, SYGVKD. V lost 6 bases to trimming and J lost 5 bases; unmatched junction nucleotides: 13. This CDR3 is built from 16 residues. DNA of the CDR3: TGTGCCATCAGCCCGGGACAGGGTCAAGGGCACGAGACCCAGTACTTC. Amino acid sequence: CAISPGQGQGHETQYF.

The chain joins TRBV7-2 to TRBJ2-1; 7 bases align to TRBD2. Trimming cost V 2 bases and J 7 bases; bases outside gene matches: 11. Per germline, CDR1 SGHTA and CDR2 FQGNSA. The CDR3 runs 16 residues. CDR3 in DNA: TGTGCCAGCAGCTTATGGGTGGGAGTCGGGGGGAATGAGCAGTTCTTC. Translated: CASSLWVGVGGNEQFF. Full variable domain (rest looked up from reference TRBV7-2 and TRBJ2-1): GAGVSQSPSNKVTEKGKDVELRCDPISGHTALYWYRQSLGQGLEFLIYFQGNSAPDKSGLPSDRFSAERTGGSVSTLTIQRTQQEDSAVYLCASSLWVGVGGNEQFFGPGTRLTVL.

This clone was detected once. The CDR3 loop reads CASSPDSNSYEQYF. CDR3 DNA sequence: TGTGCCAGCTCACCCGACAGTAACTCCTACGAGCAGTACTTC. The rearrangement links TRBV18 to TRBJ2-7; tentatively, D is TRBD1 (5 bases). Looked up from germline, CDR1 is KGHSH and CDR2 is LQKENI. Trimming shortened V by 3 bases and J by 0 bases, and 9 bases separated the two germline ends. The CDR3 runs 14 residues.

J is TRBJ2-1 and V is TRBV19; D might be TRBD1 (5 bases). V was trimmed by 2 bases and J by 5 bases, leaving 7 bases between them. The germline gives CDR1 LNHDA, CDR2 SQIVND (reference sequence). The CDR3 loop spans 13 amino acids. CDR3 sequence reads: CASSITGNNEQFF. Here the CDR3 DNA reads TGTGCCAGTAGTATAACAGGAAACAATGAGCAGTTCTTC.

CDR3 nucleotide sequence: TGTGCCAGCCTAACCCCTTACAGGGAGAGTGGCTACACCTTC. It yields the protein CASLTPYRESGYTF. V usage is TRBV2 and J usage is TRBJ1-2, with a weak D call TRBD1 (6 bases). The CDR3 runs 14 residues. Germline V gene sequence: CDR1 SNHLY, CDR2 FYNNEI. V lost 8 bases and J lost 7, with 20 bases in between.

The chain employs TRBV7-9 and TRBJ1-1; D uncertain. V gave up 8 bases and J gave up 1 base, with 11 bases separating them. This CDR3 contains 13 residues. Germline-derived CDR1 and CDR2 are SEHNR and FQNEAQ (reference sequence). Here the CDR3 DNA reads TGTGCCAGCGTCAGAACAGCGAACACTGAAGCTTTCTTT. Translation: CASVRTANTEAFF.